This T cell receptor beta chain was obtained from a study of control samples from healthy donors and cancer patients (dated by TCRdb to the early 2020s). On this clone: The antigen this receptor binds is unknown. The input lacks base qualities; no much larger clone sits a single base away.

Library preparation employed the immunoSEQ multiplex PCR assay. TCRdb retrieved this table from immuneACCESS and kept in-frame rearrangements only. Not all clones are present; in checked studies, unresolved V genes account for under half, and no reason is known for the remainder. This sample has around 160,000 clones in its table, and approximately 93% of those were observed once. The leading ten clones occupy less than 6% of the sample. V is pared back by 0 bases and J by 6 bases, with 14 bases lying between the germline termini. The CDR3 measures 16 amino acids from cysteine to phenylalanine. Here the CDR3 DNA is all that survives: 48 bases in frame from base 1. Looking up the germline V gene (reference sequence) yields CDR1 LNHNV and CDR2 YYDKDF.

The receptor chain draws on TRBV15 and TRBJ2-2; the D gene is perhaps TRBD1, on 6 matching bases. The sequenced material came from blood. The receptor was derived from a man younger than 35 in good health. The nucleotide sequence reads as follows: TGTGCCACCAGCAGAGATCACCCAGGGGCGGCCGGGGAGCTGTTTTTT. This translates into CATSRDHPGAAGELFF.